The T cell receptor beta chain under discussion was sequenced for a study of blood T cell repertoires in COVID-19. Study as a whole: COVID-19 samples, acute and convalescent, were from the United States, Italy and Spain. Nucleic acid was either cDNA or gDNA, and it came from T cells, B-cell-depleted T cells, or PBMCs.

Followed over time, Seattle patients had been enrolled while infection was active. This CDR3 has 10 residues. Germline V gene lookup returns CDR1 LGHNT and CDR2 FRNRAP. V was shortened by 8 bases and J by 7 bases, with 5 bases between the two germline ends. Under the authors' procedure: Amplified reference gene primers provided the basis for estimating nucleated cell counts. Produced via immunoSEQ multiplex PCR; TCRdb's table is partial and in-frame only. V, J and clone size were drawn from that table, and D and trimming were deduced from the DNA. The data show 70,000 or so clones, with over 60% seen just once and around 14% held by the top ten. This clone is categorized as medium-sized.

This TCR came from a man between 60 and 70 years old with COVID-19, enrolled during active disease. J is TRBJ2-2 and V is TRBV12-5; D remains unclear. Material for sequencing was peripheral blood. The CDR3 coding sequence is TGTGCTAGTTATCGCGGGGAGCTGTTTTTT. This gives the protein CASYRGELFF.